This TCR beta chain came from a study of identical twins. Whole-study findings and limits: Not following the same donors, the study drew its conclusions from cross-sectional statistical analysis. Analyses based on zero insertions could be partly confounded by invariant MAIT and iNKT cells.

Note on this clonotype: The target antigen is unknown.

Per germline, CDR1 MDHEN and CDR2 SYDVKM. The CDR3 covers 12 residues. The ends were cut back, 4 bases at V and 11 bases at J, with 9 bases in the middle. Template switching added a universal primer site, and cDNA bore unique molecular identifiers. TCRdb itself ran the 5' RACE reads through MiXCR, one entry per CDR3 protein. The data show 240,000 or so distinct CDR3 sequences, roughly 12% seen once. The sample was also reused in another study, on yellow fever vaccine responses in identical twins.

The chain has TRBV28 and TRBJ1-6; D not resolved. Sequencing used memory (CD45RO+) T cells sorted from blood. The receptor's source is a woman aged 18-35 years in good health. The CDR3 is CASSYLHTPLHF. The DNA of the CDR3 is TGTGCCAGCAGTTATCTTCACACACCCCTCCACTTT.